Listed here are 2 T cell receptor beta chains from one sample, sequenced in a study of T cell repertoires in cytomegalovirus infection. Each CDR3 protein is one row after TCRdb ran MiXCR on the reads. The table lists 150,000 or so distinct CDR3 sequences, under 8.5% of them singletons. Sample: PBMCs. These receptors all stem from a human donor in good health (CMV status not recorded). Some clones in this sample may be carry-over from other donors' samples.

Many counts were recorded for this clonotype. The rearrangement joins TRBV7-3 to TRBJ1-1, with a tentative D call TRBD1 (6 bases). V lost 1 base and J 9 bases, leaving 15 bases between the germline ends. The CDR3 loop spans 14 amino acids. In germline, CDR1 is SGHTA, CDR2 FQGTGA. CDR3 bases: TGTGCCAGCAGCTTAAACCACCCGGGGGCACAAGCTTTCTTT. Encoded protein: CASSLNHPGAQAFF.

This clonotype was detected many times. The V gene is TRBV7-2, the J gene TRBJ2-7; D remains unclear. The germline gives CDR1 SGHTA, CDR2 FQGNSA. V gave up 1 base and J gave up 6 bases, with 7 bases separating them. The CDR3 consists of 12 residues. The CDR3, as DNA: TGTGCCAGCAGCTTAGGGGCTACCGAGCAGTACTTC. Protein sequence: CASSLGATEQYF. The full variable domain, with the rest looked up from reference TRBV7-2 and TRBJ2-7, is GAGVSQSPSNKVTEKGKDVELRCDPISGHTALYWYRQSLGQGLEFLIYFQGNSAPDKSGLPSDRFSAERTGGSVSTLTIQRTQQEDSAVYLCASSLGATEQYFGPGTRLTVT.